This T cell receptor beta chain was captured by sequencing in a study of cytomegalovirus exposure and HLA in healthy donors. Whole-study context: The 90 to 150 validation repertoires matched the 666 first-cohort repertoires in platform, a later analysis reported.

This CDR3 region has 16 residues. Germline V gene sequence: CDR1 LGHNA, CDR2 YSLEER. Trimming stripped 0 bases from V and 0 bases from J, with 9 bases between. Repertoires were generated with immunoSEQ multiplex PCR, while TCRdb's copy carries only in-frame clones and drops some. The sample includes some 260,000 clones, roughly 87% of them seen just once. The donors were members of the approximately 110-subject validation cohort (separate from the roughly 700-subject first cohort). Overall study findings and caveats: Altogether, 160 or so TCR beta chains were recorded as cytomegalovirus-associated. It was reported that the classifier diagnosed cytomegalovirus status with high specificity and sensitivity in both the original and validation cohorts.

In its sample, this clone was seen once. Antigen unknown. J is TRBJ2-1 and V is TRBV4-3; D is possibly TRBD1 (5 bases). The sample consisted of PBMCs. The TCR originated in a woman in her twenties or thirties in good health and CMV-seronegative. CDR3 in amino acids: CASSQDRESSYNEQFF. In nucleotides, the CDR3 is TGCGCCAGCAGCCAAGACAGGGAAAGCTCCTACAATGAGCAGTTCTTC.